A single sample gave rise to the 31 T cell receptor beta chains below, sequenced in a study of T cell repertoires in cytomegalovirus infection. TCRdb re-derived calls from the reads in MiXCR, one entry per CDR3 protein. In the table there are about 740,000 distinct CDR3 sequences, less than 40% of which are singletons. The sample comprised PBMCs. The origin of the receptors is a human donor in good health (CMV status not recorded). Some clones in this sample may be carry-over from other donors' samples.

This clonotype was seen more than once but under ten times. The chain carries TRBV7-2 and TRBJ2-3; D might be TRBD2 (6 bases). Germline CDR1 is SGHTA and CDR2 is FQGNSA. V gave up 5 bases and J gave up 0 bases, with 15 bases separating them. The CDR3 has 16 amino acids. The CDR3 region is CASSQESGLSTDTQYF. In nucleotides, the CDR3 is TGTGCCAGCAGCCAAGAGAGCGGGCTTAGCACAGATACGCAGTATTTT.

Many counts were recorded for this clonotype. The V call is TRBV28, the J call TRBJ2-2; either TRBD1 or TRBD2 may fit D (5 bases each). V was trimmed by 4 bases and J by 6 bases, leaving 21 bases between them. The CDR3 loop spans 17 amino acids. CDR1 and CDR2 (germline): MDHEN, SYDVKM. CDR3 amino acids: CASSYGGSLFLAGELFF. CDR3 nucleotides: TGTGCCAGCAGTTATGGGGGATCGCTATTCTTGGCCGGGGAGCTGTTTTTT.

This clonotype came up a few times. The J gene is TRBJ1-1, the V gene TRBV10-3, with 9 positions matching TRBD1. Germline assignment: CDR1 ENHRY and CDR2 SYGVKD. The CDR3 runs 16 residues. The V and J ends lost 3 bases and 3 bases, in that order; junction bases with no gene match: 8. CDR3 in amino acids: CAISDPDRGYDTEAFF. The CDR3 DNA is TGTGCCATCAGTGACCCCGACAGGGGGTACGACACTGAAGCTTTCTTT.

This clonotype was detected only a few times. V gene TRBV27 combines with J gene TRBJ2-7; D is tentatively TRBD1 or TRBD2 (6 bases each). The germline gives CDR1 MNHEY, CDR2 SMNVEV (reference sequence). The CDR3 has 15 residues. Trimming took 1 base from V and 4 from J, leaving 14 bases between them. In DNA, the CDR3 is TGTGCCAGCAGTTTATTGCCCGGGGGCAAGTACGAGCAGTACTTC. This codes for CASSLLPGGKYEQYF.

In its sample, this clonotype was seen once. It is likely a read error, because the conserved phenylalanine at the end of the CDR3 is missing. The genes are TRBV28 and TRBJ2-1; D gene ambiguous. The CDR3 runs to 14 residues. V dropped 2 bases and J dropped 4 bases, with 9 bases sitting between them. Germline loops: CDR1 MDHEN, CDR2 SYDVKM. CDR3 sequence: CASSLNSVYNEQFC. The CDR3 DNA follows: TGTGCCAGCAGTTTAAACTCCGTTTACAATGAGCAGTTCTGC.

This clonotype was picked up many times. The rearrangement joins TRBV12-3 or TRBV12-4 to TRBJ1-5; TRBD1 aligns across 10 bases. The CDR3 totals 15 residues. J lost 0 bases, V lost 5 bases, and 1 base had no gene match. This CDR3 reads CASSRQGASNQPQHF. The CDR3, as DNA: TGTGCCAGCAGTCGACAGGGGGCTAGCAATCAGCCCCAGCATTTT.

The V and J genes are TRBV27 and TRBJ1-2, with 9 bases aligning to TRBD1. The junction had 14 bases not matched to a gene; V was cut back by 8 bases and J by 7 bases. CDR1 and CDR2 (germline): MNHEY, SMNVEV (reference sequence). This CDR3 spans 15 amino acids. CDR3 sequence reads: CASGYRDRDVFGYTF. The CDR3 DNA is TGTGCCAGCGGTTACCGGGACAGGGATGTTTTTGGCTACACCTTC.

This chain links TRBV14 with TRBJ1-3, with a tentative D call TRBD1 (6 bases). The CDR3 totals 16 residues. Per the germline V gene, CDR1 is SGHDN and CDR2 is FVKESK. V was clipped by 1 base and J by 5 bases, with 15 bases between them. CDR3 in amino acids: CASSQASGQIRNTIYF. CDR3 DNA sequence: TGTGCCAGCAGCCAAGCCAGTGGACAGATAAGAAACACCATATATTTT.

This clonotype has only a few counts. The J gene is TRBJ1-2, the V gene TRBV7-2, with 7 bases lining up with TRBD1. With V trimmed by 3 bases and J by 4 bases, 8 bases remained unmatched. The germline V gene has CDR1 SGHTA and CDR2 FQGNSA. This CDR3 has 15 amino acids. The CDR3 sequence is CASSFVGEGAYGYTF. CDR3 nucleotides: TGTGCCAGCAGCTTTGTAGGGGAGGGGGCCTATGGCTACACCTTC.

This clonotype was found once. The chain links TRBV6-8 to TRBJ1-4; 7 nucleotides line up with TRBD1. V lost 6 bases, J lost 7 bases, and 8 bases stayed unmatched. The CDR3 has 14 amino acids. Germline lookup yields CDR1 MNHGY and CDR2 SAAAGT. CDR3 amino acids: CASSTGTVGEKLFF. As DNA, the CDR3 is TGTGCCAGCAGCACCGGGACAGTCGGTGAAAAACTGTTTTTT.

The chain uses TRBV24-1 and TRBJ2-2, with D maybe TRBD2 (5 bases). Germline values: CDR1 KGHDR, CDR2 SFDVKD. V lost 4 bases and J 6 bases, leaving 11 bases between the germline ends. CDR3 length: 14 amino acids. The CDR3 is CATSDPGFPGELFF. The CDR3 DNA reads TGTGCCACCAGTGACCCGGGGTTTCCCGGGGAGCTGTTTTTT.

The V gene is TRBV5-1, the J gene TRBJ2-2; D may be TRBD2 (5 bases). Trimming left V 6 bases short and J 0 bases short, with 9 bases between. The CDR3 spans 14 residues. The germline CDR1 and CDR2 sequences are SGHRS and YFSETQ. CDR3 amino acids: CASIKEANTGELFF. The CDR3 nucleotides read TGCGCCAGCATTAAGGAGGCGAACACCGGGGAGCTGTTTTTT.

The table lists this clonotype with a few counts. CDR3 residues: CAISPTSATQYF. DNA of the CDR3: TGTGCCATCAGTCCGACTAGCGCCACGCAGTATTTT. The V gene is TRBV10-3, the J gene TRBJ2-3, with 8 bases matching TRBD2. The CDR3 runs to 12 residues. V trimming: 5 bases; J trimming: 9 bases; junction bases outside the gene matches: 4. CDR1 is ENHRY and CDR2 is SYGVKD in the germline V gene.

In this sample, this clonotype turned up a few times. The chain joins TRBV20-1 to TRBJ1-5, with no clear D. The CDR3 contains 15 residues. Germline-derived CDR1 and CDR2 are DFQATT and SNEGSKA (reference sequence). Trimming took off 3 bases at V and 3 bases at J, with 15 bases between the two ends. The CDR3: CSARFWGSVNQPQHF. The CDR3 DNA follows: TGCAGTGCTAGGTTCTGGGGTAGCGTCAATCAGCCCCAGCATTTT.

The chain combines TRBV28 with TRBJ1-4; a weak D match, TRBD1 (5 bases). The CDR3 is 14 residues long. Germline CDR1 and CDR2: MDHEN and SYDVKM. Trimming cost V 1 base and J 8 bases, with 11 bases left between them. The CDR3 DNA reads as TGTGCCAGCAGTTTATCGGGGGACCACGAAAAACTGTTTTTT. Protein: CASSLSGDHEKLFF.

This chain links TRBV5-5 with TRBJ1-1; a weak D match, TRBD1 (5 bases). CDR1 SGHKS and CDR2 YYEKEE come from the germline V gene (reference sequence). CDR3 length: 14 residues. Trimming pared 5 bases from V and 6 bases from J, leaving 17 bases between. The CDR3 loop reads CASRPGTAGAEAFF. The CDR3 nucleotides read TGTGCCAGCAGGCCGGGGACCGCCGGCGCTGAAGCTTTCTTT.

The CDR3: CASSFGDRGAETQYF. The CDR3 region has the DNA TGTGCCAGCAGCTTCGGGGACAGGGGAGCGGAGACCCAGTACTTC. This chain joins TRBV7-6 and TRBJ2-5, with 10 nucleotides matching TRBD1. The CDR3 covers 15 residues. CDR1 is SGHVS, CDR2 FNYEAQ, per germline. Trimming cost V 3 bases and J 5 bases; bases outside gene matches: 6.

V is TRBV12-3 or TRBV12-4 and J is TRBJ2-7; possible D gene TRBD2, 7 bases. The V end was cut by 3 bases, the J end by 4 bases, with 13 bases between. This CDR3 comprises 14 residues. The CDR3 loop is CASSFFAGAYEQYF. The CDR3 nucleotides are TGTGCCAGCAGTTTCTTCGCGGGGGCGTACGAGCAGTACTTC.

This clonotype appeared a few times. The rearrangement joins TRBV4-1 to TRBJ1-1, with D possibly TRBD1 on 5 matching bases. V dropped 1 base and J dropped 1 base, with 7 bases sitting between them. From germline, CDR1 is MGHRA and CDR2 YSYEKL. The CDR3 extends over 14 amino acids. The CDR3 loop is CASSQAGGNTEAFF. The DNA of the CDR3 is TGCGCCAGCAGCCAAGCGGGGGGGAACACTGAAGCTTTCTTT.

This clonotype came up a few times. The chain is built from TRBV18 and TRBJ2-5; the D gene is possibly TRBD1 (5 bases). Germline V gene sequence: CDR1 KGHSH, CDR2 LQKENI. Trimming removed 8 bases at V and 5 bases at J, with 15 bases between. This CDR3 region has 13 residues. CDR3 sequence: CASNAGYRETQYF. The CDR3 DNA sequence: TGTGCCAGCAATGCAGGGTACAGGGAGACCCAGTACTTC.

The rearrangement uses TRBV28 and TRBJ1-6; 7 bases are shared with TRBD1. Per the germline V gene, CDR1 is MDHEN and CDR2 is SYDVKM. With 2 bases clipped from V and 5 bases from J, the junction kept 18 bases outside the gene matches. The CDR3 has 20 amino acids. This CDR3 is CASSLKGGLLLDSHNSPLHF. As DNA, the CDR3 is TGTGCCAGCAGTTTAAAAGGGGGCCTACTTTTGGACAGCCATAATTCACCCCTCCACTTT. The full variable domain, completed using reference TRBV28 and TRBJ1-6, is DVKVTQSSRYLVKRTGEKVFLECVQDMDHENMFWYRQDPGLGLRLIYFSYDVKMKEKGDIPEGYSVSREKKERFSLILESASTNQTSMYLCASSLKGGLLLDSHNSPLHFGNGTRLTVT.

The chain is built from TRBV19 and TRBJ1-1, with TRBD1 matching 7 bases. The CDR3 has 13 amino acids. Per germline, CDR1 LNHDA and CDR2 SQIVND (reference sequence). Unmatched junction bases numbered 5, after V lost 9 bases and J lost 1 base. CDR3 protein: CASAQGRNTEAFF. In nucleotides, the CDR3 is TGTGCCAGCGCACAGGGGAGGAACACTGAAGCTTTCTTT. The full variable domain, with the rest looked up from reference TRBV19 and TRBJ1-1, is DGGITQSPKYLFRKEGQNVTLSCEQNLNHDAMYWYRQDPGQGLRLIYYSQIVNDFQKGDIAEGYSVSREKKESFPLTVTSAQKNPTAFYLCASAQGRNTEAFFGQGTRLTVV.

This clonotype was detected only once. Without the conserved terminal phenylalanine or tryptophan, this CDR3 likely stems from a read error. The chain combines TRBV6-6 with TRBJ1-5; possible D gene TRBD1, 6 bases. The V gene's germline CDR1 is MNHNY and CDR2 SVGAGI (reference sequence). The CDR3 runs 18 residues. V was trimmed by 8 bases and J by 2 bases, leaving 25 bases between them. CDR3 in amino acids: CASVQGLHRSVGNQPQHL. CDR3 sequence (DNA): TGTGCCAGCGTACAGGGCCTCCATCGGAGCGTAGGCAATCAGCCCCAGCATTTG.

The chain uses TRBV6-1 and TRBJ2-1; D is ambiguous. The V gene lost 11 bases and the J gene lost 2 bases, with 10 bases spanning the gap. This CDR3 has 12 residues. The germline gives CDR1 MNHNS, CDR2 SASEGT. CDR3 sequence reads: CASAVAYNEQFF. The CDR3 DNA sequence: TGTGCCTCCGCGGTGGCCTACAATGAGCAGTTCTTC.

Many counts were recorded for this clonotype. The genes are TRBV7-9 and TRBJ2-4; D tentatively fits TRBD1 or TRBD2 (6 bases each). The CDR3 is 14 residues long. V dropped 5 bases and J dropped 7 bases, with 15 bases sitting between them. Germline CDR1 reads SEHNR; CDR2 reads FQNEAQ (reference sequence). CDR3 DNA sequence: TGTGCCAGCAGCCCCGGAGGGGGAAGGAACATTCAGTACTTC. It translates to CASSPGGGRNIQYF.

V gene TRBV11-2 combines with J gene TRBJ2-2, with a possible D match to TRBD1 (6 bases). This CDR3 has 16 residues. With 8 bases removed from V and 1 base from J, the gap between germline ends came to 17 bases. Germline loops: CDR1 SGHAT, CDR2 FQNNGV. In nucleotides, the CDR3 is TGTGCCAGCCTATTGTGGGGGCGGAAGAACACCGGGGAGCTGTTTTTT. Its translation: CASLLWGRKNTGELFF.

This chain links TRBV12-3 or TRBV12-4 with TRBJ2-1; D gene uncertain. V was pared by 1 base and J by 12 bases, with 10 bases between. CDR3 size: 12 residues. The CDR3 sequence is CASSLEGPMQFF. In DNA, the CDR3 is TGTGCCAGCAGTTTAGAAGGGCCCATGCAGTTCTTC.

This clonotype appeared a few times. Written as DNA, the CDR3 is TGTGCCACCAGTGATTCGAACGACAATCAGCCCCAGCATTTT. Amino acids: CATSDSNDNQPQHF. V gene TRBV24-1 combines with J gene TRBJ1-5; D call uncertain. Germline assignment: CDR1 KGHDR and CDR2 SFDVKD. The CDR3 has 14 residues. Between the trimmed V and J ends, which lost 2 bases and 3 bases, there was a span of 7 bases.

J is TRBJ2-1 and V is TRBV7-4, with unresolved D. CDR1 SGHVT and CDR2 SQSDAQ come from the germline V gene. The CDR3 runs to 15 residues. V lost 3 bases and J lost 1, with 10 bases in between. The DNA of the CDR3 is TGTGCCAGCAGCTTTAGCAAACTATCCTACAATGAGCAGTTCTTC. Its protein is CASSFSKLSYNEQFF.

The table lists this clonotype with a few counts. The genes are TRBV5-5 and TRBJ1-2, with D maybe TRBD1 (6 bases). This CDR3 has 14 amino acids. Germline V gene sequence: CDR1 SGHKS, CDR2 YYEKEE (reference sequence). Trimming cost V 4 bases and J 0 bases, with 10 bases left between them. The CDR3 sequence: CASSIGTSNYGYTF. The CDR3 DNA reads as TGTGCCAGCAGCATAGGGACATCTAACTATGGCTACACCTTC.

The chain combines TRBV10-3 with TRBJ1-5; 12 nucleotides match TRBD1. V trimming: 6 bases; J trimming: 5 bases; junction bases outside the gene matches: 8. The CDR3 loop spans 16 amino acids. The V gene's germline CDR1 is ENHRY and CDR2 SYGVKD. CDR3 residues: CAIRGTGGAGDQPQHF. Here the CDR3 DNA reads TGTGCCATCAGGGGGACAGGGGGCGCAGGAGATCAGCCCCAGCATTTT.